The clone carrying this T cell receptor (beta chain) showed up just a few times. The target antigen is unknown. This record comes from a study of shared clonotypes between healthy human individuals. At the level of the study: The composition of the donors was two women and a few men aged 18 to 49.

The CDR3 consists of 13 residues. Germline-derived CDR1 and CDR2 are MDHEN and SYDVKM. The ends were cut back, 5 bases at V and 8 bases at J, with 13 bases in the middle. With CCR7-negative CD45RA+ TemRA cells, CD45RO+ cells were combined in CD8 memory. Assay execution took place at the deep level. Generated by immunoSEQ multiplex PCR, the TCRdb table keeps only in-frame clones and is missing some. The sample includes approximately 120,000 clones, 68% of them seen just once. Study observations and caveats: For sorted subsets, rarefaction showed incomplete sequencing despite large depth.

This clonotype originated in a woman aged 25 to 45 in good health. The V call is TRBV28, the J call TRBJ1-3; maybe TRBD1 (5 bases). The material sequenced was memory CD8+ T cells sorted from blood. Subset specified: CD45RO+ cells pooled with CCR7-negative TemRA cells. In DNA form, the CDR3 reads TGTGCCAGCAGTCTAGCGCGGGGGGACACCATATATTTT. This encodes CASSLARGDTIYF.